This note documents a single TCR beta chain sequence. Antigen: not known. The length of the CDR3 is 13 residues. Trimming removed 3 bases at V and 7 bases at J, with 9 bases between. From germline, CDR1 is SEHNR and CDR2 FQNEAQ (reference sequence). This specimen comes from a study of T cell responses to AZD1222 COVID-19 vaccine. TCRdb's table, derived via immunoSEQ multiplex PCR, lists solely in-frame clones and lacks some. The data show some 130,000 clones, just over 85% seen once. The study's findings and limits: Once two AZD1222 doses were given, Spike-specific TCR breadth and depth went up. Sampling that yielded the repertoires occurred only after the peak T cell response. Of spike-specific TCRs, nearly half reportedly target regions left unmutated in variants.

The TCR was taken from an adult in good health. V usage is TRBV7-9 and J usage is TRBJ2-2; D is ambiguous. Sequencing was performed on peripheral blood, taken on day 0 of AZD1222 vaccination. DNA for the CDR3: TGTGCCAGCAGCTTTCCAGGCAGCGGGGAGCTGTTTTTT. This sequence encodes CASSFPGSGELFF.